A single sample is the source of the 16 T cell receptor beta chains below, sequenced in a study of shared T cell receptors in the human thymus. Assay: immunoSEQ multiplex PCR; the TCRdb copy retains only in-frame clones and omits some. The sample holds roughly 500,000 clones; 78% are singletons and the top ten take about 0.013%. These data also featured in a second study, about human thymus T cells.

The source material was thymocytes. The receptors stem from a boy less than two years old with a congenital heart defect.

This chain joins TRBV4-1 and TRBJ1-4; D call uncertain. This CDR3 has 13 residues. From germline, CDR1 is MGHRA and CDR2 YSYEKL. Trimming shortened V by 6 bases and J by 7 bases, and 12 bases separated the two germline ends. CDR3 DNA: TGCGCCAGCAGTCAGGCTGCCAGTGAAAAACTGTTTTTT. Amino acids: CASSQAASEKLFF.

J is TRBJ1-5 and V is TRBV19; the D is unclear. The V gene lost 4 bases and the J gene lost 6 bases, with 7 bases spanning the gap. This CDR3 contains 12 residues. The germline V gene encodes CDR1 LNHDA and CDR2 SQIVND (reference sequence). The CDR3 region has the DNA TGTGCCAGTAGTAGGGCGTCTCAGCCCCAGCATTTT. Its protein product is CASSRASQPQHF.

This chain uses TRBV14 with TRBJ1-1; 9 bases align to TRBD1. CDR3 length equals 16 residues. Germline CDR1 is SGHDN and CDR2 is FVKESK. The junction had 8 bases not matched to a gene; V was cut back by 4 bases and J by 2 bases. CDR3 loop: CASSRDRVGGNTEAFF. Written as DNA, the CDR3 is TGTGCCAGCAGCCGGGACAGGGTCGGTGGAAACACTGAAGCTTTCTTT.

This clone was found a few times. The genes are TRBV15 and TRBJ2-7, with 9 bases aligning to TRBD2. Germline CDR1 reads LNHNV; CDR2 reads YYDKDF (reference sequence). The trim removed 0 bases at V and 3 bases at J, leaving 12 bases unmatched. CDR3 size: 18 residues. The CDR3 bases are TGTGCCACCAGCAGAGACCCGGGGCGGGAGGGAAAGTACTACGAGCAGTACTTC. Amino acid sequence: CATSRDPGREGKYYEQYF.

The chain couples TRBV6-5 to TRBJ1-2; 8 nucleotides agree with TRBD1. J gave up 2 bases and V 6 bases, and 8 bases lay outside the gene matches. Germline loops: CDR1 MNHEY, CDR2 SVGAGI. This CDR3 has 15 residues. DNA of the CDR3: TGTGCCAGCAGCGAGGACAGGGCCATGAACTATGGCTACACCTTC. Amino acids: CASSEDRAMNYGYTF.

The V and J genes are TRBV4-1 and TRBJ1-1; maybe TRBD1 (5 bases). Germline V lookup: CDR1 MGHRA, CDR2 YSYEKL. Trimming pared 2 bases from V and 1 base from J, leaving 11 bases between. This CDR3 region has 15 residues. CDR3 nucleotides: TGCGCCAGCAGCCAAAACCTAGGGGCGAACACTGAAGCTTTCTTT. Translated, it gives CASSQNLGANTEAFF.

The chain is built from TRBV7-2 and TRBJ2-1, with 7 bases lining up with TRBD2. Germline trimming cut 1 base from V and 2 bases from J; bases unmatched to any gene: 14. CDR1 SGHTA and CDR2 FQGNSA come from the germline V gene. The CDR3 runs 19 residues. The CDR3 sequence: CASSLGGVGGRRAYNEQFF. DNA for the CDR3: TGTGCCAGCAGCTTAGGGGGGGTTGGCGGGAGAAGGGCCTACAATGAGCAGTTCTTC.

V usage is TRBV15 and J usage is TRBJ2-5, with 10 bases fitting TRBD2. Germline loops: CDR1 LNHNV, CDR2 YYDKDF (reference sequence). V dropped 2 bases and J dropped 4; count of bases not matched to a gene: 1. The CDR3 runs 14 residues. The CDR3 reads CATSRSGRGETQYF. The CDR3 DNA reads as TGTGCCACCAGCAGAAGCGGGAGGGGAGAGACCCAGTACTTC.

V gene TRBV9 combines with J gene TRBJ2-7; TRBD2 matches 8 bases. The V gene's germline CDR1 is SGDLS and CDR2 YYNGEE. The CDR3 totals 19 residues. Losses at the gene ends were 3 bases for V and 3 bases for J; bases not matched to a gene: 20. CDR3 nucleotide sequence: TGTGCCAGCAGCGCCCACGGGAGGGCGGGAGAGGGGCTAGGCTACGAGCAGTACTTC. Amino acid sequence: CASSAHGRAGEGLGYEQYF.

The chain employs TRBV4-1 and TRBJ2-1; 8 nucleotides agree with TRBD2. V was clipped by 3 bases and J by 3 bases; unmatched bases: 4. Germline values: CDR1 MGHRA, CDR2 YSYEKL. This CDR3 region has 15 residues. The CDR3 here is CASSHSGGVYNEQFF. The CDR3 DNA reads as TGCGCCAGCAGCCACAGCGGGGGAGTCTACAATGAGCAGTTCTTC.

The V gene is TRBV29-1, the J gene TRBJ2-7, with D possibly matching TRBD2 (6 bases). Trimming pared 5 bases from V and 3 bases from J, leaving 14 bases between. This CDR3 has 13 amino acids. Per the germline V gene, CDR1 is SQVTM and CDR2 is ANQGSEA. The CDR3 region has the DNA TGCAGCGTTCATCTCGGGAGCGGCTACGAGCAGTACTTC. This sequence encodes CSVHLGSGYEQYF.

This chain connects TRBV7-2 to TRBJ2-5, with TRBD2 matching 12 bases. J lost 5 bases, V lost 5 bases, and 6 bases had no gene match. CDR3 length: 15 amino acids. The germline V gene has CDR1 SGHTA and CDR2 FQGNSA. Here the CDR3 reads CASSPLAGGEETQYF. In DNA form, the CDR3 reads TGTGCCAGCAGCCCACTAGCGGGAGGTGAGGAGACCCAGTACTTC. Full variable domain (missing parts from reference TRBV7-2 and TRBJ2-5): GAGVSQSPSNKVTEKGKDVELRCDPISGHTALYWYRQSLGQGLEFLIYFQGNSAPDKSGLPSDRFSAERTGGSVSTLTIQRTQQEDSAVYLCASSPLAGGEETQYFGPGTRLLVL.

V and J are TRBV6-5 and TRBJ2-7, with TRBD1 matching over 9 bases. This CDR3 is 15 amino acids long. CDR1 and CDR2 (germline): MNHEY, SVGAGI. V dropped 6 bases and J dropped 6; count of bases not matched to a gene: 12. CDR3 residues: CASRESTGQGGEQYF. CDR3 DNA sequence: TGTGCCAGCAGGGAATCGACGGGACAGGGAGGCGAGCAGTACTTC.

This chain connects TRBV27 to TRBJ2-7, with a possible D match to TRBD1 (5 bases). There are 13 residues in the CDR3. V shed 6 bases and J shed 3 bases, with 12 bases lying between them. The germline V gene has CDR1 MNHEY and CDR2 SMNVEV (reference sequence). CDR3 coding DNA: TGTGCCAGCAGGGCAGGGATTAGCTACGAGCAGTACTTC. This translates into CASRAGISYEQYF.

The chain links TRBV6-1 to TRBJ2-7, with D maybe TRBD2 (6 bases). The germline CDR1 and CDR2 sequences are MNHNS and SASEGT. The CDR3 covers 15 residues. The V and J ends lost 2 bases and 2 bases respectively, with 13 bases between them. In DNA, the CDR3 is TGTGCCAGCAGTGAAACAGGAGGGACCACCTACGAGCAGTACTTC. Protein product: CASSETGGTTYEQYF.

This chain uses TRBV5-6 with TRBJ2-1; D is uncertain. The CDR3 length is 15 residues. V was trimmed by 0 bases and J by 1 base, leaving 8 bases between them. Germline values: CDR1 SGHDT, CDR2 YYEEEE. The CDR3 coding sequence is TGTGCCAGCAGCTTGGATAGCAGATCCTACAATGAGCAGTTCTTC. Its protein is CASSLDSRSYNEQFF.